This T cell receptor (beta chain) was profiled in a study of shared clonotypes between healthy human individuals. CD45RO negativity and positive selection for CCR7 defined naive CD8 cells, a population that excluded terminally differentiated effector memory CD45RA+ cells. The CDR3 has 14 amino acids. Looked up from germline, CDR1 is SQVTM and CDR2 is ANQGSEA. The V end was cut by 3 bases, the J end by 2 bases, with 12 bases between. The repertoire was sequenced with immunoSEQ multiplex PCR; TCRdb's copy has only in-frame clones and lacks some. Found here are a few hundred thousand clones, about 95% of them singletons; the top ten hold 0.1% to 0.11%.

This clonotype was sampled from a woman in her twenties or thirties in good health. This chain uses TRBV29-1 with TRBJ2-3, with D perhaps being TRBD1 or TRBD2 (5 bases each). Sequenced sample: naive CD8+ T cells sorted from blood. This CDR3 is CSVDGGVITDTQYF. CDR3 DNA: TGCAGCGTTGATGGGGGAGTTATCACAGATACGCAGTATTTT.